The clone carrying this T cell receptor beta chain has more than one count but fewer than ten. Its cognate antigen is unknown. Libraries were prepared by immunoSEQ multiplex PCR; TCRdb keeps only in-frame clonotypes and omits some of them. The sample holds about 110,000 clones, approximately 89% seen once. This record comes from a study of T cell responses to AZD1222 COVID-19 vaccine. Study-wide results and caveats: Clonal diversity may have been underestimated, and the donors were mostly white British, with more females than males. In all cases, repertoires were sampled only after the peak T cell response. Two AZD1222 doses significantly raised spike-specific TCR breadth and depth over controls.

The material sequenced was peripheral blood, taken on day 0 of MenACWY control vaccination. This clonotype originated in an adult in good health.

The CDR3 DNA follows: TGTGCCAGTAGTGACCCGACGAGGACCCTGGGGGAGCAGTACTTC. Protein product: CASSDPTRTLGEQYF. V usage is TRBV19 and J usage is TRBJ2-7; unclear D gene. The CDR3 has 15 residues. Trimming removed 5 bases from V and 7 bases from J, with 21 bases in between. CDR1 and CDR2 from the germline V gene are LNHDA and SQIVND (reference sequence). The variable domain in full, with the rest retrieved from reference TRBV19 and TRBJ2-7, is DGGITQSPKYLFRKEGQNVTLSCEQNLNHDAMYWYRQDPGQGLRLIYYSQIVNDFQKGDIAEGYSVSREKKESFPLTVTSAQKNPTAFYLCASSDPTRTLGEQYFGPGTRLTVT.